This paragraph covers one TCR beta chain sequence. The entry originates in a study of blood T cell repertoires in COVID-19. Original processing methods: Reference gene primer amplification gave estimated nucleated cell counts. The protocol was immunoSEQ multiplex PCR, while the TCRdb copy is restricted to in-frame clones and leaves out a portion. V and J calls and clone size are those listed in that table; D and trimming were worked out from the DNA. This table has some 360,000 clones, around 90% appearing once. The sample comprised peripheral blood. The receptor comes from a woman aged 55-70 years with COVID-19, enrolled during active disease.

CDR3 bases: TGTGCCAGTAGTATAGGACTAGCGGGGGGTTTTTGGTACAATGAGCAGTTCTTC. Protein sequence: CASSIGLAGGFWYNEQFF. The V and J genes are TRBV19 and TRBJ2-1; 13 nucleotides align to TRBD2. The V gene's germline CDR1 is LNHDA and CDR2 SQIVND (reference sequence). The CDR3 length is 18 residues. V trimming: 1 base; J trimming: 4 bases; junction bases outside the gene matches: 7.